These 29 T cell receptor beta chains share one sample of origin, sequenced in a study of blood T cell repertoires in COVID-19. Measured with immunoSEQ multiplex PCR; TCRdb has only the in-frame clones, and not every one. The sample shows about 62,000 clones, just under 95% of them seen only once. The sample consisted of peripheral blood. These receptors originate from a human donor in a cohort sampled during active COVID-19.

This sequence joins TRBV7-2 and TRBJ1-5, with a weak D call TRBD1 (5 bases). V gave up 1 base and J gave up 4 bases, with 8 bases separating them. The CDR3 loop spans 14 amino acids. Germline V lookup: CDR1 SGHTA, CDR2 FQGNSA. The DNA for the CDR3 is TGTGCCAGCAGCTTAGGACAGATTAATCAGCCCCAGCATTTT. Amino acid sequence: CASSLGQINQPQHF.

This clone occurred once. The chain recombines TRBV7-8 with TRBJ2-5, with D possibly matching TRBD1 (6 bases). The CDR3 sequence is 13 residues long. V lost 5 bases to trimming and J lost 13 bases, with 20 bases between them. Germline CDR1 reads SGHVS; CDR2 reads FQNEAQ. CDR3 region: CASSPLPRQAWYF. Here the CDR3 DNA reads TGTGCCAGCAGCCCACTACCTAGACAGGCCTGGTACTTC.

In DNA, the CDR3 is TGTGCCAGCAAGAGGAATAGCAATCAGCCCCAGCATTTT. Amino acids: CASKRNSNQPQHF. The chain carries TRBV28 and TRBJ1-5; D gene unclear. The CDR3 runs to 13 residues. V was trimmed by 7 bases and J by 0 bases, leaving 7 bases between them. Germline V gene data show CDR1 as MDHEN and CDR2 as SYDVKM.

The gene calls are TRBV5-1 and TRBJ1-1, with TRBD1 matching 7 bases. CDR3 size: 16 residues. CDR1 is SGHRS and CDR2 is YFSETQ in the germline V gene. V dropped 0 bases and J dropped 5; count of bases not matched to a gene: 10. CDR3 sequence (DNA): TGCGCCAGCAGCTTGGACGGAACAGGGGCCAGAACTGAAGCTTTCTTT. This translates into CASSLDGTGARTEAFF. Full variable domain (remainder filled in from reference TRBV5-1 and TRBJ1-1): KAGVTQTPRYLIKTRGQQVTLSCSPISGHRSVSWYQQTPGQGLQFLFEYFSETQRNKGNFPGRFSGRQFSNSRSEMNVSTLELGDSALYLCASSLDGTGARTEAFFGQGTRLTVV.

The chain links TRBV6-2 or TRBV6-3 to TRBJ2-3; D not resolved. CDR1 and CDR2 from the germline V gene are MNHEY and SVGEGT. CDR3 length equals 14 residues. Deletions cut 5 bases from V and 2 bases from J, with 11 bases between. This CDR3 is CASSEKSYTDTQYF. As DNA, the CDR3 is TGTGCCAGCAGTGAGAAGTCTTACACAGATACGCAGTATTTT.

The rearrangement joins TRBV5-6 to TRBJ2-7, with TRBD2 as a possible D gene (6 bases). This CDR3 is 13 amino acids long. V lost 0 bases and J 6 bases, leaving 10 bases between the germline ends. Germline V gene data show CDR1 as SGHDT and CDR2 as YYEEEE. CDR3 amino acids: CASSLGLELEQYF. CDR3 DNA: TGTGCCAGCAGCTTGGGACTAGAGCTCGAGCAGTACTTC.

This chain uses TRBV7-2 with TRBJ2-7, with unresolved D. The germline V gene has CDR1 SGHTA and CDR2 FQGNSA. Trimming stripped 5 bases from V and 7 bases from J, with 12 bases between. The CDR3 has 12 amino acids. The CDR3 DNA reads TGTGCCAGCAGCCAGACATACGAGGAGCAGTACTTC. This codes for CASSQTYEEQYF.

The rearrangement links TRBV3-1 (or the pseudogene TRBV3-2) to TRBJ1-1, with 7 bases that match TRBD1. Germline-derived CDR1 and CDR2 are LGHDT and YNNKEL (reference sequence). The CDR3 is 14 amino acids. V trimming: 5 bases; J trimming: 1 base; junction bases outside the gene matches: 4. The CDR3, as DNA: TGTGCCAGCAGCTTAAGGACAGGGAACACTGAAGCTTTCTTT. Amino acid sequence: CASSLRTGNTEAFF.

The chain couples TRBV10-3 to TRBJ1-3, with a possible D match to TRBD1 (6 bases). V shed 6 bases and J shed 3 bases, with 15 bases lying between them. Germline CDR1 ENHRY, CDR2 SYGVKD. The length of the CDR3 is 15 residues. DNA of the CDR3: TGTGCCATCAGCTACCAGCCAGGGGATGGAAACACCATATATTTT. Translation gives CAISYQPGDGNTIYF.

The chain joins TRBV7-2 to TRBJ1-5, with D perhaps TRBD1 (6 bases). CDR1 and CDR2 (germline): SGHTA, FQGNSA. The CDR3 is 15 residues long. Trimming left V 6 bases short and J 7 bases short, with 19 bases between. The DNA of the CDR3 is TGTGCCAGCAGTGAGGGGAGGGGGATTGGCCAGCCCCAGCATTTT. The encoded protein is CASSEGRGIGQPQHF.

This clone was counted a single time. The V call is TRBV3-1 (or the pseudogene TRBV3-2), the J call TRBJ2-1; the D gene is possibly TRBD2 (6 bases). V was trimmed by 2 bases and J by 7 bases, leaving 12 bases between them. The CDR3 covers 14 residues. Looked up from germline, CDR1 is LGHDT and CDR2 is YNNKEL (reference sequence). CDR3 coding DNA: TGTGCCAGCAGCCAACATAGCGGCGAGAATGAGCAGTTCTTC. Its translation: CASSQHSGENEQFF.

This rearrangement joins TRBV19 to TRBJ2-7, with 8 bases fitting TRBD2. V shed 3 bases and J 7 bases; nucleotides not matched to a gene: 8. Germline lookup yields CDR1 LNHDA and CDR2 SQIVND (reference sequence). This CDR3 has 14 residues. CDR3 sequence reads: CASSMASGRKEQYF. The CDR3 bases are TGTGCCAGTAGTATGGCTAGCGGGCGCAAAGAGCAGTACTTC.

The count of this clone is one. This chain joins TRBV5-6 and TRBJ2-1; 8 bases are shared with TRBD2. This CDR3 is built from 16 residues. The ends lost 5 bases at V and 0 bases at J; junction bases unmatched: 7. Germline CDR1 and CDR2: SGHDT and YYEEEE. As DNA, the CDR3 is TGTGCCAGCAGGGCGGTGGCGGGGGGCTCCTACAATGAGCAGTTCTTC. Amino acids: CASRAVAGGSYNEQFF. Variable domain in full (rest from reference TRBV5-6 and TRBJ2-1): DAGVTQSPTHLIKTRGQQVTLRCSPKSGHDTVSWYQQALGQGPQFIFQYYEEEERQRGNFPDRFSGHQFPNYSSELNVNALLLGDSALYLCASRAVAGGSYNEQFFGPGTRLTVL.

The rearrangement joins TRBV11-2 to TRBJ2-1; 8 nucleotides agree with TRBD2. This CDR3 has 17 amino acids. Germline loops: CDR1 SGHAT, CDR2 FQNNGV. V dropped 4 bases and J dropped 5; count of bases not matched to a gene: 13. The CDR3: CASSWRGVGMWDNEQFF. The CDR3 DNA follows: TGTGCCAGCAGCTGGCGGGGGGTCGGTATGTGGGACAATGAGCAGTTCTTC. Complete variable domain (other parts from reference TRBV11-2 and TRBJ2-1): EAGVAQSPRYKIIEKRQSVAFWCNPISGHATLYWYQQILGQGPKLLIQFQNNGVVDDSQLPKDRFSAERLKGVDSTLKIQPAKLEDSAVYLCASSWRGVGMWDNEQFFGPGTRLTVL.

The chain links TRBV15 to TRBJ1-5; TRBD1 matches 7 bases. V dropped 0 bases and J dropped 2; count of bases not matched to a gene: 1. This CDR3 is built from 15 residues. CDR1 and CDR2 from the germline V gene are LNHNV and YYDKDF (reference sequence). The CDR3 coding sequence is TGTGCCACCAGCAGAGAAACAGGGGGCAATCAGCCCCAGCATTTT. It encodes CATSRETGGNQPQHF.

This clone was observed once. V usage is TRBV30 and J usage is TRBJ2-7; D possibly corresponds to TRBD1 (6 bases). This CDR3 region has 11 residues. The germline V gene encodes CDR1 GTSNPN and CDR2 SVGIG (reference sequence). Trimming removed 2 bases from V and 9 bases from J, with 11 bases in between. CDR3 nucleotide sequence: TGTGCCTGGAGTAAGGGGGTCGGGCAGTACTTC. It specifies CAWSKGVGQYF. Full variable domain (outside the CDR3, taken from reference TRBV30 and TRBJ2-7): SQTIHQWPATLVQPVGSPLSLECTVEGTSNPNLYWYRQAAGRGLQLLFYSVGIGQISSEVPQNLSASRPQDRQFILSSKKLLLSDSGFYLCAWSKGVGQYFGPGTRLTVT.

The chain carries TRBV7-9 and TRBJ2-2, with a tentative D call TRBD1 (7 bases). This CDR3 is built from 16 residues. Germline V gene lookup returns CDR1 SEHNR and CDR2 FQNEAQ (reference sequence). The ends were cut back, 1 base at V and 5 bases at J, with 14 bases in the middle. The CDR3 bases are TGTGCCAGCAGCTTAGTCATTCCAGGGGGGACCGGGGAGCTGTTTTTT. This encodes CASSLVIPGGTGELFF.

CDR3 nucleotides: TGTGCCAGCAGCGGGACTGGAATCGGGTCTGGAAACACCATATATTTT. Protein sequence: CASSGTGIGSGNTIYF. V is TRBV3-1 (or the pseudogene TRBV3-2) and J is TRBJ1-3, with D perhaps matching TRBD1 (5 bases). Germline V gene data show CDR1 as LGHDT and CDR2 as YNNKEL (reference sequence). The CDR3 covers 16 residues. Deletions cut 5 bases from V and 1 base from J, with 15 bases between.

V gene TRBV9 combines with J gene TRBJ2-1, with D perhaps TRBD2 (5 bases). The CDR3 sequence is 12 residues long. V was cut by 3 bases and J by 7 bases, with 8 bases left in between. Germline V CDR1 and CDR2: SGDLS, YYNGEE. The CDR3 bases are TGTGCCAGCAGCGCTAGCATTAATGAGCAGTTCTTC. This codes for CASSASINEQFF. Full variable domain (remainder filled in from reference TRBV9 and TRBJ2-1): DSGVTQTPKHLITATGQRVTLRCSPRSGDLSVYWYQQSLDQGLQFLIQYYNGEERAKGNILERFSAQQFPDLHSELNLSSLELGDSALYFCASSASINEQFFGPGTRLTVL.

V usage is TRBV9 and J usage is TRBJ1-2, with TRBD1 matching 10 bases. The CDR3 is 15 amino acids. Unmatched junction bases numbered 5, after V lost 0 bases and J lost 6 bases. Germline V gene data show CDR1 as SGDLS and CDR2 as YYNGEE. CDR3 protein: CASSVELTGGHGYTF. In DNA, the CDR3 is TGTGCCAGCAGCGTAGAGTTGACAGGGGGCCATGGCTACACCTTC. Looking up the rest from reference TRBV9 and TRBJ1-2 gives the full variable domain: DSGVTQTPKHLITATGQRVTLRCSPRSGDLSVYWYQQSLDQGLQFLIQYYNGEERAKGNILERFSAQQFPDLHSELNLSSLELGDSALYFCASSVELTGGHGYTFGSGTRLTVV.

Comments on this clone: A read error may produce the germline difference seen at one junction end. The chain links TRBV2 to TRBJ2-1, with 9 bases lining up with TRBD2. This CDR3 is built from 15 residues. CDR1 and CDR2 from the germline V gene are SNHLY and FYNNEI. The chain's CDR3 is CASREAGGGYNEQFF. The CDR3 DNA sequence: TGTGCCAGCAGGGAAGCGGGGGGTGGCTACAATGAGCAGTTCTTC.

This rearrangement joins TRBV19 to TRBJ2-5; no clear D gene. V lost 4 bases and J 1 base, leaving 10 bases between the germline ends. The CDR3 is 14 residues long. CDR1 and CDR2 from the germline V gene are LNHDA and SQIVND (reference sequence). The CDR3 sequence: CASSSGRSQETQYF. The CDR3 nucleotides read TGTGCCAGTAGTAGTGGAAGGAGCCAAGAGACCCAGTACTTC.

The V call is TRBV20-1, the J call TRBJ2-1; D remains ambiguous. Germline loops: CDR1 DFQATT, CDR2 SNEGSKA (reference sequence). Trimming cost V 3 bases and J 10 bases, with 19 bases left between them. This CDR3 has 14 amino acids. The CDR3 nucleotides read TGCAGTGCTAGTGTGTTAGCACTCCGGGTGGAGCAGTTCTTC. Residues: CSASVLALRVEQFF.

The CDR3 nucleotides read TGTGCCAGTAGTGCCGGACTAGCGGCCCGGACCCAGTACTTC. Translation: CASSAGLAARTQYF. The V call is TRBV19, the J call TRBJ2-5, with TRBD2 matching over 10 bases. The germline gives CDR1 LNHDA, CDR2 SQIVND (reference sequence). The CDR3 contains 14 residues. Germline trimming cut 5 bases from V and 7 bases from J; bases unmatched to any gene: 7.

CDR3 in amino acids: CASSPGPNTGELFF. CDR3 coding DNA: TGTGCCAGCTCACCGGGCCCGAACACCGGGGAGCTGTTTTTT. The chain has TRBV18 and TRBJ2-2; D not certain. The CDR3 covers 14 residues. V was pared by 3 bases and J by 0 bases, with 5 bases between. The germline V gene encodes CDR1 KGHSH and CDR2 LQKENI.

The J gene is TRBJ1-5, the V gene TRBV4-2, with D unclear. Germline V gene sequence: CDR1 LGHNA, CDR2 YNFKEQ. The V end lost 2 bases, the J end lost 5 bases, and 7 bases lay between the germline ends. The CDR3 consists of 13 residues. The CDR3 reads CASSQLPYQPQHF. The CDR3 nucleotides are TGTGCCAGCAGCCAACTACCTTATCAGCCCCAGCATTTT.

This chain joins TRBV7-6 and TRBJ2-7; D might be TRBD1 (5 bases). This CDR3 contains 13 residues. Germline V gives CDR1 SGHVS, CDR2 FNYEAQ. V gave up 2 bases and J gave up 6 bases, with 11 bases separating them. CDR3 loop: CASSLWQGSEQYF. The DNA of the CDR3 is TGTGCCAGCAGCTTATGGCAGGGTAGCGAGCAGTACTTC.

The chain joins TRBV2 to TRBJ2-7; TRBD1 matches 10 bases. The CDR3 has 15 residues. CDR1 and CDR2 (germline): SNHLY, FYNNEI. V was clipped by 4 bases and J by 5 bases; unmatched bases: 8. Written as DNA, the CDR3 is TGTGCCAGCAGTGTGGGGGGGACAGGGGTCCACGAGCAGTACTTC. Its protein is CASSVGGTGVHEQYF.

The rearrangement links TRBV21-1 to TRBJ1-2; the table's D call, TRBD1, has no DNA check behind it. TRBV21-1 is deemed a pseudogene. The CDR3 is 20 residues long. CDR3 amino acids: CASSDSLQDRGKLTSSGYTF. The CDR3 region has the DNA TGTGCCAGCTCCGATTCGTTGCAGGACAGGGGGAAACTGACTTCTTCCGGCTACACCTTC.